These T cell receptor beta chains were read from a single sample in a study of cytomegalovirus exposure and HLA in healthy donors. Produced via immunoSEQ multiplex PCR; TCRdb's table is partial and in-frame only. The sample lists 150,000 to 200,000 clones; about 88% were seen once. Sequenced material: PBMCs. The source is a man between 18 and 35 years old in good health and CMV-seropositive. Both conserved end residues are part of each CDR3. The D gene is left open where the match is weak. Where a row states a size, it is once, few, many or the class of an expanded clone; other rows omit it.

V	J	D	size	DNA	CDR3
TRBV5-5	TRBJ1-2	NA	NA	TGTGCCAGCAGCTTGTCGGGGGGCCCAGCCTACGGCTACACCTTC	CASSLSGGPAYGYTF
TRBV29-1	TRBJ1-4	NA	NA	TGCAGCGCCGGTTCGGATGAAAAACTGTTTTTT	CSAGSDEKLFF
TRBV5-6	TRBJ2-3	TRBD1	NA	TGTGCCAGCAGCTCCGACAGGGAAGATACGCAGTATTTT	CASSSDREDTQYF
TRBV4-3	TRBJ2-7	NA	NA	TGCGCCAGCAGCCAAGGGAACCGGGACACCTACGAGCAGTACTTC	CASSQGNRDTYEQYF
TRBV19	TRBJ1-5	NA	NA	TGTGCCAGTAGTAGGGCAGCCGATCAGCCCCAGCATTTT	CASSRAADQPQHF
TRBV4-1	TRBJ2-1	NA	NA	TGCGCCAGCAGCCCTGAAAGGATGGGCAGGACCTACAATGAGCAGTTCTTC	CASSPERMGRTYNEQFF
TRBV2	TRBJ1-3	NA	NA	TGTGCCAGCAGTGAAGCCCAGGCCTCTGGAAACACCATATATTTT	CASSEAQASGNTIYF
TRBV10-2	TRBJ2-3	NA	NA	TGCGCCAGCAGTGAAACGGGGGTGAGCACAGATACGCAGTATTTT	CASSETGVSTDTQYF
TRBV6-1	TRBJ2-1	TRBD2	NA	TGTGCCAGCAGTGAATTGGGACTAGCGGGGAGTTACAATGAGCAGTTCTTC	CASSELGLAGSYNEQFF
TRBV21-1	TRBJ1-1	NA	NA	TGTGCCAGCAGCAACAGTGAAGCTTTCTTT	CASSNSEAFF
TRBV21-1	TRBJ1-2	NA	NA	TGTGCCAGCAGCAAATCAATCGAGGGCTACACCTTC	CASSKSIEGYTF
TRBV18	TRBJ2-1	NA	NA	TGTGCCAGCTCACCCACTGCTACAGGGTCAACCTACAATGAGCAGTTCTTC	CASSPTATGSTYNEQFF
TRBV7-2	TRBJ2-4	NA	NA	TGTGCCAGCAGCTCCGGAAACATTCAGTACTTC	CASSSGNIQYF
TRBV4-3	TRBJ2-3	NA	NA	TGCGCCAGCTCAACCGGGGAAAGAAGCACAGATACGCAGTATTTT	CASSTGERSTDTQYF
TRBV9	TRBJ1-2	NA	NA	TGTGCCAGCAGCGTAGCAGGGGTCCCTAACTATGGCTACACCTTC	CASSVAGVPNYGYTF
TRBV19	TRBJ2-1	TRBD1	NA	TGTGCCAGTAGTATATATGGACAGGCGATCTACAATGAGCAGTTCTTC	CASSIYGQAIYNEQFF
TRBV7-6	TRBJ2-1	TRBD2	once	TGTGCCAGCAGCTTAGCGGGACTAAACAATGAGCAGTTCTTC	CASSLAGLNNEQFF
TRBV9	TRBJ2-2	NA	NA	TGTGCCAGCAGCGTCGCCGGGACAACGAACACCGGGGAGCTGTTTTTT	CASSVAGTTNTGELFF
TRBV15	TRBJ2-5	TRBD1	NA	TGTGCCACCAGCAGAGAATTAGTATGGACAGGGATGGAGACCCAGTACTTC	CATSRELVWTGMETQYF
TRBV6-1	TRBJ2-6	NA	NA	TGTGCCAGCAGTGAAATTCACACCTCTGGGGCCAACGTCCTGACTTTC	CASSEIHTSGANVLTF
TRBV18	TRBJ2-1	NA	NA	TGTGCCAGCTCACCCCGGTCCGGGGTCAGCTCCTACAATGAGCAGTTCTTC	CASSPRSGVSSYNEQFF
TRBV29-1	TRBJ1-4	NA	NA	TGCAGCGGGGGAGGTCTGAATGAAAAACTGTTTTTT	CSGGGLNEKLFF
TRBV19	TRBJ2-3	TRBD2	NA	TGTGCTTCGGGAGGGTCCCGCTACACAGATACGCAGTATTTT	CASGGSRYTDTQYF
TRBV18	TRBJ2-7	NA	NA	TGTGCCAGCTCACAGTCGACAGGACCCTCCTACGAGCAGTACTTC	CASSQSTGPSYEQYF
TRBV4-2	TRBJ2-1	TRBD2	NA	TGTGCCAGCAGCCCATCTAGCGGGGCCTACAATGAGCAGTTCTTC	CASSPSSGAYNEQFF
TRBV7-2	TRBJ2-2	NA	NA	TGTGCCAGCAGCTCGGGACTTCTGAACACCGGGGAGCTGTTTTTT	CASSSGLLNTGELFF
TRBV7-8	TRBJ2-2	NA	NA	TGTGCCAGCAGCCCCGGCACCGGGGAGCTGTTTTTT	CASSPGTGELFF
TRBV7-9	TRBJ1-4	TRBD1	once	TGTGCCAGCAGCTTCGGGACAGGGGATGAAAAACTGTTTTTT	CASSFGTGDEKLFF
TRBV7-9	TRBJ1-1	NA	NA	TGTGCCAGCAGAGAGGGCTTCGAGAACACTGAAGCTTTCTTT	CASREGFENTEAFF
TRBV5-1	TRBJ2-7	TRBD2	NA	TGCGCCAGCAGCTTGATTAGCGGGGGGATATACGAGCAGTACTTC	CASSLISGGIYEQYF
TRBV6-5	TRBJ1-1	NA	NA	TGTGCCAGCAGTTCAGGGTTGGAAACTGAAGCTTTCTTT	CASSSGLETEAFF
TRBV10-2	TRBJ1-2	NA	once	TGCGCCAGCAGTGAGTCCGGAGGGGAGGTGCGTGGCTACACCTTC	CASSESGGEVRGYTF
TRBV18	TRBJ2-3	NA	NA	TGTGCCAGCACCCGACACCCTCTCACAGATACGCAGTATTTT	CASTRHPLTDTQYF
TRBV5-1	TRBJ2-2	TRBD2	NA	TGCGCCAGCAGAAGATCGGGGACTAGCGGGGGCTCGAACACCGGGGAGCTGTTTTTT	CASRRSGTSGGSNTGELFF
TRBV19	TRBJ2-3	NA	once	TGTGCCAGTACCTCCCGGGGAAATATTGGAGATACGCAGTATTTT	CASTSRGNIGDTQYF
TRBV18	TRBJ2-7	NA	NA	TGTGCCAGCTCACCGGACTCATACCTAAACGAGCAGTACTTC	CASSPDSYLNEQYF
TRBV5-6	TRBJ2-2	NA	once	TGTGCCAGCAGCTTGGCCAGGAACACCGGGGAGCTGTTTTTT	CASSLARNTGELFF
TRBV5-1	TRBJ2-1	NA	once	TGCGCCAGCAGCCGAACGGGGACCTACAATGAGCAGTTCTTC	CASSRTGTYNEQFF
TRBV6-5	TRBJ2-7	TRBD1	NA	TGTGCCAGCAGTTTCAGGACAGGGAGCTACGAGCAGTACTTC	CASSFRTGSYEQYF
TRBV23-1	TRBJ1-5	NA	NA	TGCGCCAGTTGTGGAGGCAGGATAAATCAGCCCCAGCATTTT	CASCGGRINQPQHF
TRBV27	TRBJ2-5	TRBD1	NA	TGTGCCAGCAGCCCTACAGGGGGCCAGACCCAGTACTTC	CASSPTGGQTQYF
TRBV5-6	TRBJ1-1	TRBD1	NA	TGTGCCAGCAGCCCCCGGACAGGGGGCAGGGAAGCTTTCTTT	CASSPRTGGREAFF
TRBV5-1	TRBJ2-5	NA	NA	TGCGCCAGCAGCCTCGGGGGGCCGTTTTATGAGACCCAGTACTTC	CASSLGGPFYETQYF
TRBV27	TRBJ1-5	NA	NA	TGTGCCAGCAGTTTATCAGGGGGTTTAAGCAATCAGCCCCAGCATTTT	CASSLSGGLSNQPQHF
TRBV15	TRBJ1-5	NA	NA	TGTGCCACCAGCAGGGAGAGCAATCAGCCCCAGCATTTT	CATSRESNQPQHF
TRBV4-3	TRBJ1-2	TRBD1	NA	TGCGCCAGCAGCCAACGGGACAGATCTGACTATGGCTACACCTTC	CASSQRDRSDYGYTF
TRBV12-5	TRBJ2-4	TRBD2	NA	TGTGCTAGTGGGGCTAGCGGGGGCTCCAAAAACATTCAGTACTTC	CASGASGGSKNIQYF
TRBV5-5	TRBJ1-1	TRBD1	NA	TGTGCCAGCAGCCGACAGGGGGCGAAGGACACTGAAGCTTTCTTT	CASSRQGAKDTEAFF
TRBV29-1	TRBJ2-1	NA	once	TGCAGCGGTGCTACAGGGTCCAATGAGCAGTTCTTC	CSGATGSNEQFF
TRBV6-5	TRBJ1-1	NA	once	TGTGCCAGCAGTTATAAAGGGGTACGCCGGAACACTGAAGCTTTCTTT	CASSYKGVRRNTEAFF
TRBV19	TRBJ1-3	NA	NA	TGTGCCAGTAGTATAGCGGGACAATCTGGAAACACCATATATTTT	CASSIAGQSGNTIYF
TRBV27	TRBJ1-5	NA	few	TGTGCCAGCAGTTTATCAGGGGTTCAGCCCCAGCATTTT	CASSLSGVQPQHF
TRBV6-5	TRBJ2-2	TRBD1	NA	TGTGCCAGCAGGACAGGGGGCGCGGCCTCCGGGGAGCTGTTTTTT	CASRTGGAASGELFF